The rows below give T cell receptor beta chains drawn from one sample of a study of CD8+ T cells in alopecia areata. The data were produced by immunoSEQ multiplex PCR, yet TCRdb's version contains in-frame clones alone and is incomplete. The data show around 120,000 clones, with about 61% seen just once and about 3% held by the top ten. The sample consisted of CD4+ T cells sorted from blood. Receptor source: a human donor in good health. Each CDR3 is given with its conserved first and last residue. A D gene is named only where the DNA matches it firmly. Size values are once, few and many counts, or a class for expanded clones, and some rows have none.

j_gene	v_gene	d_gene	abundance	CDR3aa	CDR3nt
TRBJ2-1	TRBV2	NA	NA	CASSGGTEVMGQFF	TGTGCCAGCAGCGGCGGGACGGAGGTAATGGGGCAGTTCTTC
TRBJ2-1	TRBV19	TRBD1	NA	CASSPTGGGSVF	TGTGCCAGTAGTCCGACAGGGGGAGGGTCGGTCTTC
TRBJ1-3	TRBV30	NA	once	CACAISSGNTIYF	TGTGCCTGCGCTATATCCTCTGGAAACACCATATATTTT
TRBJ2-1	TRBV29-1	NA	NA	CSVVRTLYNEQFF	TGCAGCGTTGTGAGGACACTCTACAATGAGCAGTTCTTC
TRBJ2-3	TRBV5-1	TRBD1	few	CASSVEGASTDTQYF	TGCGCCAGCTCTGTAGAGGGGGCATCCACAGATACGCAGTATTTT
TRBJ1-1	TRBV5-6	NA	NA	CASSHDRSTEAFF	TGTGCCAGCAGCCACGACAGGTCCACCGAAGCTTTCTTT
TRBJ1-6	TRBV4-2	NA	NA	CASSLAGGNSPLHF	TGTGCCAGCAGCCTGGCTGGGGGGAATTCACCCCTCCACTTT
TRBJ1-1	TRBV7-8	TRBD1	NA	CASSQGGSAFF	TGTGCCAGCAGCCAGGGGGGGTCCGCTTTCTTT
TRBJ1-6	TRBV6-1	TRBD1	NA	CASRNRDRNNSPLHF	TGTGCCAGCAGGAACCGGGACAGGAATAATTCACCCCTCCACTTT
TRBJ2-1	TRBV15	NA	once	CATSRGARDPPEQFF	TGTGCCACCAGCAGAGGAGCGAGGGACCCCCCCGAGCAGTTCTTC
TRBJ1-2	TRBV5-4	NA	NA	CASISRGAAGYTF	TGTGCCAGCATCTCGAGGGGGGCCGCTGGCTACACCTTC
TRBJ2-7	TRBV10-3	TRBD2	NA	CAITPGGTYEQYF	TGTGCCATCACCCCGGGAGGAACCTACGAGCAGTACTTC
TRBJ1-5	TRBV30	TRBD1	NA	CAWRGQGASNQPQHF	TGTGCCTGGAGAGGACAGGGCGCCAGCAATCAGCCCCAGCATTTT
TRBJ2-5	TRBV5-1	TRBD2	NA	CASSYGTSGSRETQYF	TGCGCCAGCTCATATGGGACTAGCGGCAGTCGAGAGACCCAGTACTTC
TRBJ2-7	TRBV29-1	TRBD1	few	CSVPVGQGAYEQYF	TGCAGCGTTCCAGTCGGACAGGGGGCCTACGAGCAGTACTTC
TRBJ2-1	TRBV14	TRBD2	NA	CASSLRLAGGRDGEQFF	TGTGCCAGCAGTCTCCGACTAGCGGGGGGGCGGGACGGCGAGCAGTTCTTC
TRBJ1-1	TRBV29-1	TRBD1	NA	CSVGGPTGFGAFF	TGCAGCGTTGGGGGACCGACAGGGTTTGGAGCTTTCTTT
TRBJ1-5	TRBV28	NA	NA	CASSLIGQPQHF	TGTGCCAGCAGTTTAATCGGGCAGCCCCAGCATTTT
TRBJ1-1	TRBV19	NA	NA	CASTQGTELNTEAFF	TGTGCCAGTACCCAGGGGACGGAGCTGAACACTGAAGCTTTCTTT
TRBJ1-2	TRBV5-4	NA	NA	CASSLDERAGYTF	TGTGCCAGCAGCTTGGACGAACGAGCGGGCTACACCTTC
TRBJ2-3	TRBV2	NA	NA	CASSGGGGRGGDTQYF	TGTGCCAGCAGTGGAGGCGGTGGAAGGGGTGGAGATACGCAGTATTTT
TRBJ2-3	TRBV18	NA	NA	CASSPSRGTDTQYF	TGTGCCAGCTCACCGTCCAGGGGCACAGATACGCAGTATTTT
TRBJ1-5	TRBV21-1	NA	few	CASSKDENQGAGGNQSQHF	TGTGCCAGCAGCAAGGACGAAAACCAGGGCGCGGGGGGGAATCAGTCCCAGCATTTT
TRBJ1-2	TRBV5-4	NA	NA	CASGLGDLGGHGYTF	TGTGCCAGCGGCCTTGGTGACCTCGGGGGGCATGGCTACACCTTC
TRBJ2-3	TRBV20-1	NA	NA	CNAKVPDTQYF	TGCAATGCCAAAGTTCCAGATACGCAGTATTTT
TRBJ1-5	TRBV4-1	NA	NA	CASSQANQPQHF	TGCGCCAGCAGCCAAGCTAATCAGCCCCAGCATTTT
TRBJ1-1	TRBV29-1	NA	NA	CSVGTAEAFF	TGCAGCGTTGGGACAGCAGAAGCTTTCTTT
TRBJ2-3	TRBV14	NA	NA	CASSQVGGGGTQYF	TGTGCCAGCAGCCAAGTTGGAGGGGGTGGCACGCAGTATTTT
TRBJ1-1	TRBV30	NA	few	CACKRSGRAANTEAFF	TGTGCCTGCAAAAGATCGGGCCGCGCCGCGAACACTGAAGCTTTCTTT
TRBJ2-3	TRBV10-3	TRBD2	NA	CAISDPGLATDTQYF	TGTGCCATCAGTGATCCGGGACTAGCGACAGATACGCAGTATTTT
TRBJ2-5	TRBV11-2	NA	NA	CASSLGSQGQETQYF	TGTGCCAGCAGCTTAGGTTCACAGGGCCAAGAGACCCAGTACTTC
TRBJ2-2	TRBV6-5	NA	NA	CASRTVNTGELFF	TGTGCCAGTCGGACAGTCAACACCGGGGAGCTGTTTTTT
TRBJ1-2	TRBV19	NA	NA	CASSIELRRSNDGYTF	TGTGCCAGTAGTATAGAACTGAGGAGATCGAACGATGGCTACACCTTC
TRBJ1-5	TRBV5-1	NA	NA	CASSSLPGGHQPQHF	TGCGCCAGCAGCTCGCTACCGGGGGGGCATCAGCCCCAGCATTTT
TRBJ2-1	TRBV28	NA	few	CASSLGGLSYNEQFF	TGTGCCAGCAGTTTAGGTGGGCTCTCCTACAATGAGCAGTTCTTC
TRBJ1-1	TRBV30	NA	NA	CAWNYGMNTEAFF	TGTGCCTGGAATTACGGGATGAACACTGAAGCTTTCTTT
TRBJ2-3	TRBV7-9	TRBD2	NA	CASSAHAGGPTDTQYF	TGTGCCAGCAGCGCCCACGCGGGGGGGCCTACAGATACGCAGTATTTT
TRBJ1-1	TRBV6-5	NA	NA	CASSVDTNTEAFF	TGTGCCAGCAGTGTAGACACGAACACTGAAGCTTTCTTT
TRBJ1-2	TRBV18	NA	many	CASSNSGTTYGYTF	TGTGCCAGCTCAAACTCAGGGACGACATATGGCTACACCTTC
TRBJ1-2	TRBV30	NA	NA	CAWSGGGGSGYTF	TGTGCCTGGAGTGGCGGGGGAGGGAGTGGCTACACCTTC
TRBJ2-5	TRBV5-1	NA	NA	CASSVSGTVIQETQYF	TGCGCCAGCAGCGTATCCGGGACGGTGATCCAAGAGACCCAGTACTTC
TRBJ2-2	TRBV6-6	NA	few	CASSYSGRTTGELFF	TGTGCCAGCAGTTACTCGGGCCGCACCACCGGGGAGCTGTTTTTT
TRBJ2-2	TRBV25-1	TRBD1	NA	CASSEYGTGKAGELFF	TGTGCCAGCAGTGAATACGGGACAGGGAAGGCCGGGGAGCTGTTTTTT
TRBJ2-2	TRBV9	NA	many	CASSVMTGKTTGELFF	TGTGCCAGCAGCGTAATGACGGGGAAGACTACCGGGGAGCTGTTTTTT
TRBJ2-5	TRBV29-1	NA	few	CSVVRGETQYF	TGCAGCGTTGTTCGCGGGGAGACCCAGTACTTC